The 10 T cell receptor beta chains in this list originate from one sample, sequenced in a study of graft-versus-host responses after intestinal transplantation. The antigens these receptors bind are not known. Measured with immunoSEQ multiplex PCR; TCRdb has only the in-frame clones, and not every one. The sample consists of some 87,000 clones, approximately 92% of them appearing once. This sample comprised unstimulated CD8+ T cells sorted from spleen or lymph node cells, obtained before transplant. These receptors came from a human donor who was the organ donor for an intestinal transplant.

The V gene is TRBV18, the J gene TRBJ2-5; 13 nucleotides match TRBD2. V shed 4 bases, J shed 5 bases, and the junction held 10 bases outside the gene matches. This CDR3 comprises 17 residues. Germline V gene data show CDR1 as KGHSH and CDR2 as LQKENI. In DNA form, the CDR3 reads TGTGCCAGCTCACTTTACCCGGGACTAGCGGGAAGGGAGACCCAGTACTTC. This gives the protein CASSLYPGLAGRETQYF.

CDR3 in amino acids: CASSIAEGVMGPQYF. The CDR3 region has the DNA TGTGCCAGTAGTATTGCCGAGGGGGTGATGGGGCCCCAGTACTTC. This chain connects TRBV19 to TRBJ2-5, with a possible D match to TRBD1 (6 bases). Trimming took off 3 bases at V and 9 bases at J, with 20 bases between the two ends. CDR1 and CDR2 from the germline V gene are LNHDA and SQIVND (reference sequence). There are 15 residues in the CDR3.

The DNA for the CDR3 is TGTGCCAGCAGCGTAGCGCCTAGCCCGAGCGTTGGCTACGAGCAGTACTTC. It encodes CASSVAPSPSVGYEQYF. The chain employs TRBV9 and TRBJ2-5, with D perhaps matching TRBD2 (5 bases). The DNA end is more similar to TRBJ2-7, so the J call may be wrong. The CDR3 covers 17 residues. The germline V gene has CDR1 SGDLS and CDR2 YYNGEE.

V and J are TRBV9 and TRBJ2-1, with D maybe TRBD1 (5 bases). The ends were cut back, 0 bases at V and 8 bases at J, with 12 bases in the middle. This CDR3 spans 14 amino acids. The V gene's germline CDR1 is SGDLS and CDR2 YYNGEE. The CDR3 sequence: CASSVDGLGDEQFF. The DNA for the CDR3 is TGTGCCAGCAGCGTAGATGGCCTAGGGGATGAGCAGTTCTTC.

A note on this clone: Other DNA variants within this sample encode the same CDR3. The rearrangement joins TRBV27 to TRBJ2-5, with 12 bases aligning to TRBD2. The junction had 2 bases not matched to a gene; V was cut back by 5 bases and J by 4 bases. CDR3 length equals 14 residues. The germline CDR1 and CDR2 sequences are MNHEY and SMNVEV (reference sequence). CDR3 protein: CASSLAGGLETQYF. CDR3 in DNA: TGTGCCAGCAGTCTAGCGGGAGGGCTAGAGACCCAGTACTTC.

This chain uses TRBV5-1 with TRBJ2-1; 7 positions agree with TRBD1. CDR1 is SGHRS, CDR2 YFSETQ, per germline. This CDR3 has 13 residues. The V and J ends lost 7 bases and 0 bases, in that order; junction bases with no gene match: 1. The CDR3 region has the DNA TGCGCCAGCTGGGACAGCTCCTACAATGAGCAGTTCTTC. Translating it yields CASWDSSYNEQFF.

The rearrangement links TRBV7-9 to TRBJ2-7, with D maybe TRBD2 (7 bases). The length of the CDR3 is 15 residues. The germline V gene has CDR1 SEHNR and CDR2 FQNEAQ (reference sequence). The V gene lost 5 bases and the J gene lost 2 bases, with 16 bases spanning the gap. DNA for the CDR3: TGTGCCAGCAGCCTGGCCCAGGGGACTACCTACGAGCAGTACTTC. It yields the protein CASSLAQGTTYEQYF.

This chain connects TRBV7-3 to TRBJ2-1, with TRBD2 identical over 7 bases. Germline values: CDR1 SGHTA, CDR2 FQGTGA. This CDR3 contains 16 residues. The ends lost 5 bases at V and 4 bases at J; junction bases unmatched: 11. The CDR3 coding sequence is TGTGCCAGCAGCCCAGACCGGGACTACCTTTACAATGAGCAGTTCTTC. Its protein product is CASSPDRDYLYNEQFF.

The chain couples TRBV27 to TRBJ2-1, with D possibly being TRBD2 (6 bases). There are 14 residues in the CDR3. Germline values: CDR1 MNHEY, CDR2 SMNVEV (reference sequence). V was shortened by 2 bases and J by 6 bases, with 11 bases between the two germline ends. CDR3 DNA sequence: TGTGCCAGCAGTTTAGGAGGGGTTCCCAATGAGCAGTTCTTC. This codes for CASSLGGVPNEQFF.

This clone came up once. As DNA, the CDR3 is TGTGCCAGCAGCCAAGACGGGACTAGGGGCCCCGGGGAGCTGTTTTTT. The encoded protein is CASSQDGTRGPGELFF. The genes are TRBV14 and TRBJ2-2; the match to TRBD2 covers 8 bases. CDR1 is SGHDN, CDR2 FVKESK, per germline. The ends lost 0 bases at V and 6 bases at J; junction bases unmatched: 6. CDR3 length equals 16 residues.